Below, one T cell receptor (beta chain) is given with its context. The data originate from a study of blood T cell repertoires in COVID-19. As for the study in general: Italy, Spain and the United States were the sources of the convalescent and acute COVID-19 samples.

The germline CDR1 and CDR2 sequences are MDHEN and SYDVKM. V was pared by 0 bases and J by 7 bases, with 9 bases between. CDR3 length: 13 residues. As handled by the study authors: Using reference gene primer amplification, nucleated cell counts were estimated. The table came from immunoSEQ multiplex PCR; TCRdb's copy has only in-frame clones and leaves some out. V and J calls and clone size are given by that table; D and trimming were obtained from the DNA. The sample yields fewer than 400,000 clones, around 82% seen once. The rearrangement links TRBV28 to TRBJ1-2, with D possibly matching TRBD1 (5 bases). The clonotype originates from a man younger than 45 with active or convalescent COVID-19. Sample: peripheral blood. The CDR3 spells CASSLWAGPGYTF. CDR3 DNA sequence: TGTGCCAGCAGTTTATGGGCAGGGCCTGGCTACACCTTC.